This T cell receptor beta chain was identified in a study of breast tumors, draining lymph nodes, adjacent tissues. Ten or more counts support this clonotype. As yet, its antigen is unknown. TCRdb recomputed calls from the multiplex PCR reads with MiXCR, one row per CDR3 protein. The sample includes roughly 21,000 distinct CDR3 sequences, roughly 50% of them seen just once. Trimming took off 0 bases at V and 4 bases at J, with 16 bases between the two ends. CDR3 length: 17 amino acids. Per germline, CDR1 MNHNY and CDR2 SVGAGI (reference sequence). Whole-study findings and limits: Compared with basal-like, luminal-like tumors shared significantly more repertoire with nontumor tissue.

The chain links TRBV6-6 to TRBJ2-4; D tentatively reads TRBD1 or TRBD2 (6 bases each). Sequencing used breast tumor tissue. The origin of this receptor is a female donor with breast cancer. Some clones in this sample may be carry-over from other donors' samples. The CDR3 spells CASSYSGGTILKNIQYF. As DNA, the CDR3 is TGTGCCAGCAGTTACTCCGGGGGCACGATATTAAAAAACATTCAGTACTTC.